This T cell receptor (beta chain) was found in a study of T-cell memory formation after mild COVID-19. Findings and caveats of the study: Certain responding clones were present in pre-infection memory, suggesting participation of cross-reactive memory. Clones that contracted from day 15 to 85 were balanced CD4/CD8, while later expanders leaned CD4+. Whether second-wave clones peaking at day 37 were SARS-CoV-2 specific went unconfirmed.

Turning to this clonotype: No antigen is known for it.

Sample barcodes and UMIs were carried by the TCR alpha and TCR beta cDNA libraries that 5'RACE generated with constant-segment primers. TCRdb reprocessed the 5' RACE reads via MiXCR and lists one record per CDR3 protein. The sample lists around 300,000 distinct CDR3 sequences, roughly an eighth occurring once. The germline V gene has CDR1 DFQATT and CDR2 SNEGSKA (reference sequence). The CDR3 spans 10 residues. Trimming pared 5 bases from V and 8 bases from J, leaving 9 bases between. The clonotype was recovered from a man aged 18 to 30 who had mild COVID-19 (a few samples of this study predate the infection). Cell type and time point are not known. The J gene is TRBJ1-2, the V gene TRBV20-1; no reliable D call. Sequenced material: PBMCs or a T cell subset sorted from them (not recorded which). The CDR3 DNA sequence: TGCAGTGCTCTCGGCAGGGGCTACACCTTC. This encodes CSALGRGYTF.